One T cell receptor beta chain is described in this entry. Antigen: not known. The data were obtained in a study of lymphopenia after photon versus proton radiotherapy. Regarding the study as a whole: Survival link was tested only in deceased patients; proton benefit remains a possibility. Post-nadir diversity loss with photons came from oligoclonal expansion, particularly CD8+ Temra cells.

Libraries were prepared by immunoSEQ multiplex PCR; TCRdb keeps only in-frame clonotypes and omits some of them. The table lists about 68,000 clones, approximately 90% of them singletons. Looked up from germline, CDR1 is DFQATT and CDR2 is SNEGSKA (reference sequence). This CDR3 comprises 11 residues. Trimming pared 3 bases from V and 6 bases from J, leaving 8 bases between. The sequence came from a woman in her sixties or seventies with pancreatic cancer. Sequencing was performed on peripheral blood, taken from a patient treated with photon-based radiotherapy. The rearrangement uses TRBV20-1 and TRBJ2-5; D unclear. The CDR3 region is CSARGLQTQYF. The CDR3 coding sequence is TGCAGTGCTAGGGGCTTGCAGACCCAGTACTTC.